These T cell receptor beta chains were read from a single sample in a study of cytomegalovirus exposure and HLA in healthy donors. Sequencing was performed with immunoSEQ multiplex PCR; in TCRdb, only in-frame clones are kept and a portion is missing. The sample has about 140,000 clones, 60% to 85% seen once. Input material: PBMCs. These receptors all stem from a man aged 35-49 years in good health and CMV-seropositive. Each CDR3 is given without its conserved first and last residue.

ASSLGDRGRAETQY	TRBV7-9	TRBJ2-5
ASSSRGRYNEQF	TRBV2	TRBJ2-1
ASSLGAVSGNTIY	TRBV5-4	TRBJ1-3
AWSKGEGPYNEQF	TRBV30	TRBJ2-1
ASSFDRDQPQH	TRBV5-6	TRBJ1-5
SVEAWGVLGNTIY	TRBV29-1	TRBJ1-3
ASREPGLSTDTQY	TRBV7-2	TRBJ2-3
ASSPLQNTGELF	TRBV18	TRBJ2-2
ATSRLGRGGSTDTQY	TRBV15	TRBJ2-3
ASRPFAGISNYGYT	TRBV6-6	TRBJ1-2
ATGTAKETQY	TRBV19	TRBJ2-5
ASRTGTGTYGYT	TRBV5-1	TRBJ1-2
ASSSSRTSPFNEQF	TRBV7-9	TRBJ2-1
ASRLGQGAGEQF	TRBV5-1	TRBJ2-1
AINRGGGTEAF	TRBV6-5	TRBJ1-1
SVEMLRDSERRGELF	TRBV29-1	TRBJ2-2
ALTGAGAQY	TRBV30	TRBJ2-5
ASSLQGQSYEQY	TRBV7-9	TRBJ2-7
ASSPTWGQGGRNTEAF	TRBV14	TRBJ1-1
ASSFRGSPSYEQY	TRBV27	TRBJ2-7
ASSRLRDRAVNEQF	TRBV7-9	TRBJ2-1
ASTPGQRSYEQY	TRBV28	TRBJ2-7
ASSLTGIIYNEQF	TRBV6-5	TRBJ2-1
ASSVGTGGVYGYT	TRBV9	TRBJ1-2
ASSLEGYQPQH	TRBV7-8	TRBJ1-5
ASSGQLAGNEQF	TRBV2	TRBJ2-1
ASGGAGSSKEKLF	TRBV5-6	TRBJ1-4
ASSEGLLGASETQY	TRBV6-1	TRBJ2-5
ASSLHHRSETQY	TRBV27	TRBJ2-5
ASSFQGAGRGNNEQF	TRBV5-1	TRBJ2-1
ASSQKPGQTYGYT	TRBV13	TRBJ1-2
ASSIGPTGLAWDTQY	TRBV19	TRBJ2-3
ASSSREGVNTEAF	TRBV9	TRBJ1-1
ATTSGQGGEKLF	TRBV15	TRBJ1-4
ASSLRQGARGGEKLF	TRBV28	TRBJ1-4
ASSLGGGITYEQY	TRBV5-4	TRBJ2-7
ASSLLRNTGELF	TRBV4-3	TRBJ2-2